This is a list of T cell receptor beta chains from one sample in a study of cytomegalovirus exposure and HLA in healthy donors. Sequenced by immunoSEQ multiplex PCR; TCRdb stores in-frame clones only, minus some. This table has around 120,000 clones, over 75% appearing once. The material sequenced was PBMCs. The receptors originated from a woman aged 40 to 49 in good health and CMV-seropositive. Both conserved end residues are part of each CDR3. D genes are given only for firm matches. Rows may omit the clone size; those that give it use once, few, many or a size class.

clone_size: NA
j_call: TRBJ2-7
v_call: TRBV19
d_call: NA
cdr3_nt: TGTGCCTCCCGACAGGACCCCTACGAGCAGTACTTC
cdr3_aa: CASRQDPYEQYF

clone_size: NA
j_call: TRBJ2-3
v_call: TRBV5-1
d_call: TRBD2
cdr3_nt: TGCGCCAGCAGCTTGGAAGGGCGGGGGGGCAAAGATACGCAGTATTTT
cdr3_aa: CASSLEGRGGKDTQYF

clone_size: NA
j_call: TRBJ1-1
v_call: TRBV28
d_call: NA
cdr3_nt: TGTGCCAGCAAAGGGGGAAACACTGAAGCTTTCTTT
cdr3_aa: CASKGGNTEAFF

clone_size: NA
j_call: TRBJ2-1
v_call: TRBV27
d_call: NA
cdr3_nt: TGTGCCAGCGCCACGCAGGGGTCGGCCTACAATGAGCAGTTCTTC
cdr3_aa: CASATQGSAYNEQFF

clone_size: few
j_call: TRBJ2-1
v_call: TRBV5-8
d_call: NA
cdr3_nt: TGTGCCAGCAGAACGTCCGGGGTATCCTACAATGAGCAGTTCTTC
cdr3_aa: CASRTSGVSYNEQFF

clone_size: once
j_call: TRBJ2-2
v_call: TRBV15
d_call: TRBD1
cdr3_nt: TGTGCCACCAGCAGAGATAATGCAGGGGGCTTCACCGGGGAGCTGTTTTTT
cdr3_aa: CATSRDNAGGFTGELFF

clone_size: NA
j_call: TRBJ2-1
v_call: TRBV19
d_call: TRBD1
cdr3_nt: TGTGCCAGTAGTACTAGACAGGGCAATGAGCAGTTCTTC
cdr3_aa: CASSTRQGNEQFF

clone_size: NA
j_call: TRBJ1-4
v_call: TRBV27
d_call: TRBD1
cdr3_nt: TGTGCCAGCAGTTTAATGGCCGGGACAGAGGAAAAACTGTTTTTT
cdr3_aa: CASSLMAGTEEKLFF

clone_size: NA
j_call: TRBJ2-1
v_call: TRBV27
d_call: NA
cdr3_nt: TGTGCCAGCAGTCCCGAACTTCCGGGAATAAGGGATGAGCAGTTCTTC
cdr3_aa: CASSPELPGIRDEQFF

clone_size: NA
j_call: TRBJ1-1
v_call: TRBV5-1
d_call: NA
cdr3_nt: TGCGCCAGCAGCTCCCTGCCCGGGGAGAACACTGAAGCTTTCTTT
cdr3_aa: CASSSLPGENTEAFF

clone_size: NA
j_call: TRBJ2-1
v_call: TRBV19
d_call: NA
cdr3_nt: TGTGCCAGTAGTATTGGGCGGGGGCCCTTTAATGAGCAGTTCTTC
cdr3_aa: CASSIGRGPFNEQFF

clone_size: once
j_call: TRBJ2-1
v_call: TRBV5-1
d_call: NA
cdr3_nt: TGCGCCAGCAGCCCGGGGGTGGGTGGGGGACCTTACAATGAGCAGTTCTTC
cdr3_aa: CASSPGVGGGPYNEQFF

clone_size: few
j_call: TRBJ2-7
v_call: TRBV7-9
d_call: NA
cdr3_nt: TGTGCCAGCAGCCAAGCCGGTTCCTACGAGCAGTACTTC
cdr3_aa: CASSQAGSYEQYF

clone_size: NA
j_call: TRBJ2-5
v_call: TRBV7-9
d_call: TRBD1
cdr3_nt: TGTGCCAGCAGCTCGATAGGACAGGGTCTAGAGACCCAGTACTTC
cdr3_aa: CASSSIGQGLETQYF

clone_size: NA
j_call: TRBJ1-2
v_call: TRBV19
d_call: TRBD1
cdr3_nt: TGTGCCAGTATCCCGGGACAGGGCTATGGCTACACCTTC
cdr3_aa: CASIPGQGYGYTF

clone_size: NA
j_call: TRBJ2-3
v_call: TRBV5-4
d_call: NA
cdr3_nt: TGTGCCAGCAGATGGGTGGGGGCTCCCACAGATACGCAGTATTTT
cdr3_aa: CASRWVGAPTDTQYF

clone_size: NA
j_call: TRBJ2-5
v_call: TRBV30
d_call: NA
cdr3_nt: TGTGCCTGGAGTGTGGGCGGGGAGGTAGAGACCCAGTACTTC
cdr3_aa: CAWSVGGEVETQYF

clone_size: NA
j_call: TRBJ2-3
v_call: TRBV30
d_call: TRBD2
cdr3_nt: TGTGCCTGGAATTTAGCGGGGGGACGCACAGATACGCAGTATTTT
cdr3_aa: CAWNLAGGRTDTQYF

clone_size: NA
j_call: TRBJ2-1
v_call: TRBV7-3
d_call: TRBD2
cdr3_nt: TGTGCCAGCAGCTTTTATGGACTAGCGGGAGACGAGCAGTTCTTC
cdr3_aa: CASSFYGLAGDEQFF

clone_size: NA
j_call: TRBJ1-3
v_call: TRBV10-3
d_call: TRBD1
cdr3_nt: TGTGCCATCAGGACACAGGGGGCCATCTCTGGAAACACCATATATTTT
cdr3_aa: CAIRTQGAISGNTIYF

clone_size: NA
j_call: TRBJ1-5
v_call: TRBV5-1
d_call: NA
cdr3_nt: TGCGCCAGCAACCCGACAGGCGATAGCAATCAGCCCCAGCATTTT
cdr3_aa: CASNPTGDSNQPQHF

clone_size: once
j_call: TRBJ2-5
v_call: TRBV27
d_call: NA
cdr3_nt: TGTGCCAGCACGCAGGGAGAGACCCAGTACTTC
cdr3_aa: CASTQGETQYF

clone_size: NA
j_call: TRBJ2-7
v_call: TRBV28
d_call: NA
cdr3_nt: TGTGCCAGCAGTGTCGCGGGGCGCGGCCCCTACGAGCAGTACTTC
cdr3_aa: CASSVAGRGPYEQYF

clone_size: NA
j_call: TRBJ2-7
v_call: TRBV7-9
d_call: NA
cdr3_nt: TGTGCCAGCAGCGTGTTAGTGGGCGTTTCCTACGAGCAGTACTTC
cdr3_aa: CASSVLVGVSYEQYF

clone_size: NA
j_call: TRBJ1-1
v_call: TRBV18
d_call: NA
cdr3_nt: TGTGCCAGCTCACCACCGTCGGGGAACACTGAAGCTTTCTTT
cdr3_aa: CASSPPSGNTEAFF

clone_size: NA
j_call: TRBJ2-5
v_call: TRBV27
d_call: TRBD2
cdr3_nt: TGTGCCAGCAGTTTATCCGGGGCGGGAGGCTGGGAGACCCAGTACTTC
cdr3_aa: CASSLSGAGGWETQYF

clone_size: NA
j_call: TRBJ1-2
v_call: TRBV18
d_call: NA
cdr3_nt: TGTGCCAGCTCACCACCATACATAGAGGGCGGCTACACCTTC
cdr3_aa: CASSPPYIEGGYTF

clone_size: few
j_call: TRBJ1-3
v_call: TRBV15
d_call: NA
cdr3_nt: TGTGCCACCAGCAGACCCCAAGGGGGGGTGGGAAACACCATATATTTT
cdr3_aa: CATSRPQGGVGNTIYF

clone_size: NA
j_call: TRBJ2-6
v_call: TRBV13
d_call: TRBD1
cdr3_nt: TGTGCCAGCAGCTTTCTAAACCCGGGACAGGCGTTCTCTGGGGCCAACGTCCTGACTTTC
cdr3_aa: CASSFLNPGQAFSGANVLTF